This passage covers 14 T cell receptor beta chains from one sample sequenced in a study of cytomegalovirus exposure and HLA in healthy donors. PCR involved 60 Vbeta and 13 Jbeta primers. The protocol was immunoSEQ multiplex PCR, while the TCRdb copy is restricted to in-frame clones and leaves out a portion. The table shows about 150,000 clones, with around 77% occurring only once. The sequencing input was PBMCs. Every receptor here comes from a man aged 30-40 years in good health and CMV-seronegative.

The J gene is TRBJ2-1, the V gene TRBV5-1; 8 bases match TRBD1. This CDR3 has 17 residues. Looked up from germline, CDR1 is SGHRS and CDR2 is YFSETQ. Trimming at V came to 4 bases and at J to 3 bases, leaving 12 bases not matched to a gene. The CDR3 bases are TGCGCCAGCAGCACCTTGTTACAGGGGGTTTTCTACAATGAGCAGTTCTTC. Residues: CASSTLLQGVFYNEQFF.

The V gene is TRBV6-4, the J gene TRBJ2-1, with D maybe TRBD1 (5 bases). Deletions cut 0 bases from V and 8 bases from J, with 11 bases between. The germline CDR1 and CDR2 sequences are MRHNA and SNTAGT. This CDR3 is built from 14 residues. This CDR3 is CASSDSGDSDEQFF. The CDR3 nucleotides are TGTGCCAGCAGTGACTCAGGCGACAGTGATGAGCAGTTCTTC.

This clone was detected only a few times. The rearrangement links TRBV9 to TRBJ2-5; TRBD2 matches at 7 bases. CDR1 is SGDLS, CDR2 YYNGEE, per germline. The V gene end was trimmed by 0 bases and the J gene end by 7 bases; junction bases not matched to a gene: 6. The CDR3 consists of 14 residues. The CDR3 here is CASSVVAGEGTQYF. For the CDR3, the DNA is TGTGCCAGCAGCGTAGTTGCGGGAGAGGGGACCCAGTACTTC.

This clone was detected only once. CDR3 bases: TGTGCCTGGGCCCCGCTTGGGAGGGAGCTGGGTCAGCCCCAGCATTTT. This codes for CAWAPLGRELGQPQHF. The chain is built from TRBV30 and TRBJ1-5, with D unclear. The CDR3 spans 16 residues. The V gene lost 5 bases and the J gene lost 6 bases, with 23 bases spanning the gap. CDR1 is GTSNPN and CDR2 is SVGIG in the germline V gene (reference sequence).

This chain connects TRBV30 to TRBJ2-7; D remains unclear. Germline assignment: CDR1 GTSNPN and CDR2 SVGIG (reference sequence). The CDR3 is 11 residues long. V dropped 1 base and J dropped 6 bases, with 7 bases sitting between them. CDR3 protein: CAWSGGGEQYF. The CDR3 region has the DNA TGTGCCTGGAGTGGAGGCGGCGAGCAGTACTTC.

The J gene is TRBJ1-2, the V gene TRBV6-1, with TRBD1 as a possible D gene (6 bases). There are 15 residues in the CDR3. Germline loops: CDR1 MNHNS, CDR2 SASEGT. Deletions cut 3 bases from V and 4 bases from J, with 15 bases between. CDR3 sequence reads: CASSDFGDRSYGYTF. CDR3 DNA: TGTGCCAGCAGTGATTTCGGCGACAGGTCCTATGGCTACACCTTC.

The gene calls are TRBV29-1 and TRBJ1-2, with a tentative D call TRBD1 (6 bases). This CDR3 contains 15 residues. The V end was cut by 2 bases, the J end by 4 bases, with 17 bases between. Germline CDR1 is SQVTM and CDR2 is ANQGSEA. The CDR3 reads CSVERGHRALYGYTF. The DNA for the CDR3 is TGCAGCGTTGAACGGGGACACAGGGCCCTCTATGGCTACACCTTC.

J is TRBJ1-2 and V is TRBV2, with a tentative D call TRBD1 (6 bases). Germline CDR1 SNHLY, CDR2 FYNNEI. This CDR3 is built from 12 residues. Between the trimmed V and J ends, which lost 8 bases and 4 bases, there was a span of 11 bases. CDR3 DNA: TGTGCCAGCGGCCAGGACAGCTATGGCTACACCTTC. Its protein is CASGQDSYGYTF.

This rearrangement joins TRBV6-1 to TRBJ1-1, with D unclear. Trimming stripped 11 bases from V and 4 bases from J, with 17 bases between. The CDR3 has 13 residues. CDR1 is MNHNS and CDR2 is SASEGT in the germline V gene. The CDR3 DNA reads as TGTGCCGGAAGTACATCACCAGGCACTGAAGCTTTCTTT. Encoded protein: CAGSTSPGTEAFF.

Only one count was recorded for this clone. The chain employs TRBV13 and TRBJ2-3; 11 bases map to TRBD2. The CDR3 length is 16 residues. After removal of 4 bases from V and 2 bases from J, the junction contained 5 bases not matched to a gene. Germline V CDR1 and CDR2: PRHDT, FYEKMQ (reference sequence). CDR3 loop: CASSWGLAEPTDTQYF. The CDR3 DNA follows: TGTGCCAGCAGCTGGGGACTAGCGGAGCCCACAGATACGCAGTATTTT. The variable domain in full, completed from reference TRBV13 and TRBJ2-3, reads AAGVIQSPRHLIKEKRETATLKCYPIPRHDTVYWYQQGPGQDPQFLISFYEKMQSDKGSIPDRFSAQQFSDYHSELNMSSLELGDSALYFCASSWGLAEPTDTQYFGPGTRLTVL.

The rearrangement uses TRBV29-1 and TRBJ1-1, with D uncertain. The V end was cut by 3 bases, the J end by 1 base, with 12 bases between. The V gene's germline CDR1 is SQVTM and CDR2 ANQGSEA. The CDR3 has 14 amino acids. CDR3 in DNA: TGCAGCGTTGACAGGTTGAAAGGGAACACTGAAGCTTTCTTT. Translation gives CSVDRLKGNTEAFF.

The J gene is TRBJ2-7, the V gene TRBV5-1; 8 bases are shared with TRBD2. This CDR3 region has 14 residues. After removal of 1 base from V and 2 bases from J, the junction contained 2 bases not matched to a gene. Germline V gives CDR1 SGHRS, CDR2 YFSETQ. DNA for the CDR3: TGCGCCAGCAGCTTGAGCGGGAGCGCCTACGAGCAGTACTTC. It codes for CASSLSGSAYEQYF.

The V and J genes are TRBV7-8 and TRBJ2-5, with D unresolved. The ends were cut back, 3 bases at V and 1 base at J, with 9 bases in the middle. This CDR3 is built from 14 residues. Per germline, CDR1 SGHVS and CDR2 FQNEAQ. DNA of the CDR3: TGTGCCAGCAGCTTTACAGCAACCCAAGAGACCCAGTACTTC. Translated, it gives CASSFTATQETQYF. Full variable domain (rest looked up from reference TRBV7-8 and TRBJ2-5): GAGVSQSPRYKVAKRGQDVALRCDPISGHVSLFWYQQALGQGPEFLTYFQNEAQLDKSGLPSDRFFAERPEGSVSTLKIQRTQQEDSAVYLCASSFTATQETQYFGPGTRLLVL.

The chain joins TRBV5-1 to TRBJ2-5; 15 bases are a match to TRBD2. The germline CDR1 and CDR2 sequences are SGHRS and YFSETQ. V trimming: 3 bases; J trimming: 4 bases; junction bases outside the gene matches: 4. The CDR3 length is 16 residues. CDR3: CASSSLGLAGGETQYF. Written as DNA, the CDR3 is TGCGCCAGCAGCTCCTTGGGACTAGCGGGAGGAGAGACCCAGTACTTC. Complete variable domain (other parts from reference TRBV5-1 and TRBJ2-5): KAGVTQTPRYLIKTRGQQVTLSCSPISGHRSVSWYQQTPGQGLQFLFEYFSETQRNKGNFPGRFSGRQFSNSRSEMNVSTLELGDSALYLCASSSLGLAGGETQYFGPGTRLLVL.